Below are 20 T cell receptor beta chains sequenced from a single sample in a study of blood T cell repertoires in COVID-19 (dated by TCRdb to 2019 to 2021). Library generation was performed with the immunoSEQ multiplex PCR assay. TCRdb holds this immuneACCESS table with in-frame rearrangements only. Some clones are missing; in checked studies, unresolved V genes explain under half, and the rest has no known cause. In all, the sample holds 140,000 to 150,000 clones, and approximately 87% of those were seen once. The top ten clones comprise roughly 1.2% of the sample. Sample: PBMCs or T cells enriched from blood (not recorded which). These receptors were taken from a woman aged 25-40 years with acute COVID-19.

The V call is TRBV2, the J call TRBJ2-1; 12 bases are a match to TRBD2. The CDR3 totals 14 residues. V lost 6 bases, J lost 15 bases, and 12 bases stayed unmatched. Per germline, CDR1 SNHLY and CDR2 FYNNEI. CDR3 in amino acids: CASRGLAGVSSRFF. CDR3 bases: TGTGCCAGCAGGGGACTAGCGGGCGTTTCATCCCGGTTCTTC.

This rearrangement joins TRBV4-1 to TRBJ2-5, with D possibly TRBD2 on 5 matching bases. Looked up from germline, CDR1 is MGHRA and CDR2 is YSYEKL. The CDR3 extends over 15 amino acids. Trimming took off 2 bases at V and 3 bases at J, with 13 bases between the two ends. This CDR3 is CASSQSHRAEETQYF. CDR3 coding DNA: TGCGCCAGCAGCCAAAGTCATCGAGCGGAAGAGACCCAGTACTTC.

The V and J genes are TRBV3-1 (or the pseudogene TRBV3-2) and TRBJ2-7; 8 bases line up with TRBD2. Per germline, CDR1 LGHDT and CDR2 YNNKEL (reference sequence). V dropped 4 bases and J dropped 0; count of bases not matched to a gene: 5. This CDR3 spans 15 amino acids. CDR3 loop: CASSPGLASSYEQYF. The CDR3 nucleotides read TGTGCCAGCAGCCCTGGACTAGCAAGCTCCTACGAGCAGTACTTC.

This clone came up a few times. The chain employs TRBV6-2 or TRBV6-3 and TRBJ1-2, with TRBD1 identical over 7 bases. J was trimmed by 4 bases and V by 2 bases; bases with no gene match: 7. The length of the CDR3 is 15 residues. The germline gives CDR1 MNHEY, CDR2 SVGEGT. CDR3 sequence (DNA): TGTGCCAGCAGTTACCCGGGACAGTCCAGCTATGGCTACACCTTC. As protein: CASSYPGQSSYGYTF.

V gene TRBV28 combines with J gene TRBJ1-5; 7 nucleotides line up with TRBD1. Looked up from germline, CDR1 is MDHEN and CDR2 is SYDVKM. With V trimmed by 6 bases and J by 0 bases, 5 bases remained unmatched. This CDR3 has 15 residues. The DNA of the CDR3 is TGTGCCAGCAGCCGACAGGGATTTAGCAATCAGCCCCAGCATTTT. Its translation: CASSRQGFSNQPQHF. Full variable domain (rest looked up from reference TRBV28 and TRBJ1-5): DVKVTQSSRYLVKRTGEKVFLECVQDMDHENMFWYRQDPGLGLRLIYFSYDVKMKEKGDIPEGYSVSREKKERFSLILESASTNQTSMYLCASSRQGFSNQPQHFGDGTRLSIL.

The V and J genes are TRBV24-1 and TRBJ2-1, with a tentative D call TRBD1 (6 bases). Per the germline V gene, CDR1 is KGHDR and CDR2 is SFDVKD. The ends were cut back, 5 bases at V and 6 bases at J, with 22 bases in the middle. The CDR3 is 17 amino acids. The DNA for the CDR3 is TGTGCCACCAGTGGTACTCTCGGGACATTTGAATCCAATGAGCAGTTCTTC. The encoded protein is CATSGTLGTFESNEQFF.

This clone was seen once. The rearrangement joins TRBV9 to TRBJ1-6, with unresolved D. Germline CDR1 reads SGDLS; CDR2 reads YYNGEE. Trimming shortened V by 5 bases and J by 5 bases, and 14 bases separated the two germline ends. The CDR3 length is 15 residues. In nucleotides, the CDR3 is TGTGCCAGCAGTGGCTACTACGGAAATAATTCACCCCTCCACTTT. This encodes CASSGYYGNNSPLHF.

The V gene is TRBV9, the J gene TRBJ1-3; 9 bases are shared with TRBD1. Per germline, CDR1 SGDLS and CDR2 YYNGEE. The CDR3 is made up of 16 amino acids. Trimming at V came to 3 bases and at J to 4 bases, leaving 8 bases not matched to a gene. CDR3 in DNA: TGTGCCAGCAGCGCCCTTACAGGGGGCTTCGGAAACACCATATATTTT. Its translation: CASSALTGGFGNTIYF. Together with reference TRBV9 and TRBJ1-3, the CDR3 gives the full variable domain: DSGVTQTPKHLITATGQRVTLRCSPRSGDLSVYWYQQSLDQGLQFLIQYYNGEERAKGNILERFSAQQFPDLHSELNLSSLELGDSALYFCASSALTGGFGNTIYFGEGSWLTVV.

The chain combines TRBV7-9 with TRBJ2-3, with 7 bases identical to TRBD1. Trimming took 2 bases from V and 3 from J; bases not matched to a gene: 5. Germline lookup yields CDR1 SEHNR and CDR2 FQNEAQ (reference sequence). The CDR3 length is 15 residues. CDR3 sequence: CASSLTAGGTDTQYF. CDR3 DNA: TGTGCCAGCAGCTTAACGGCAGGGGGAACAGATACGCAGTATTTT. The whole variable domain, filled in from reference TRBV7-9 and TRBJ2-3, reads DTGVSQNPRHKITKRGQNVTFRCDPISEHNRLYWYRQTLGQGPEFLTYFQNEAQLEKSRLLSDRFSAERPKGSFSTLEIQRTEQGDSAMYLCASSLTAGGTDTQYFGPGTRLTVL.

The chain recombines TRBV2 with TRBJ2-3, with 14 bases matching TRBD2. This CDR3 spans 15 amino acids. CDR1 is SNHLY and CDR2 is FYNNEI in the germline V gene. V was pared by 7 bases and J by 6 bases, with 6 bases of the junction left unmatched. The CDR3 DNA follows: TGTGCCAGCACCCGACTAGCGGGAGGGGGGGATACGCAGTATTTT. Translated: CASTRLAGGGDTQYF.

The gene calls are TRBV30 and TRBJ2-1; TRBD1 might be the D (6 bases). The CDR3 loop spans 14 amino acids. V was pared by 4 bases and J by 0 bases, with 10 bases between. Germline V gene data show CDR1 as GTSNPN and CDR2 as SVGIG (reference sequence). In DNA, the CDR3 is TGTGCCTGGACAACAGGGAGCTCCTACAATGAGCAGTTCTTC. Its protein product is CAWTTGSSYNEQFF.

The genes are TRBV4-1 and TRBJ2-2; 9 nucleotides align to TRBD1. Germline V CDR1 and CDR2: MGHRA, YSYEKL. V shed 4 bases, J shed 6 bases, and the junction held 9 bases outside the gene matches. This CDR3 has 16 residues. CDR3 bases: TGCGCCAGCAGCCCCACCCGGGACAGGGAGGCCGGGGAGCTGTTTTTT. This sequence encodes CASSPTRDREAGELFF.

V gene TRBV24-1 combines with J gene TRBJ2-3; no firm D call. V was pared by 0 bases and J by 6 bases, with 9 bases between. The CDR3 totals 14 residues. Germline V gene lookup returns CDR1 KGHDR and CDR2 SFDVKD. The CDR3 DNA reads as TGTGCCACCAGTGATTTGACTGAATGGGATACGCAGTATTTT. Translation gives CATSDLTEWDTQYF.

The chain employs TRBV30 and TRBJ1-1; D may be TRBD1 (5 bases). Germline assignment: CDR1 GTSNPN and CDR2 SVGIG (reference sequence). This CDR3 is built from 13 residues. V was trimmed by 8 bases and J by 2 bases, leaving 15 bases between them. This CDR3 is CAHRYRVNTEAFF. CDR3 sequence (DNA): TGTGCCCACAGGTATAGGGTCAACACTGAAGCTTTCTTT. The variable domain in full, completed from reference TRBV30 and TRBJ1-1, reads SQTIHQWPATLVQPVGSPLSLECTVEGTSNPNLYWYRQAAGRGLQLLFYSVGIGQISSEVPQNLSASRPQDRQFILSSKKLLLSDSGFYLCAHRYRVNTEAFFGQGTRLTVV.

The chain uses TRBV7-9 and TRBJ2-7; weak D call: TRBD1 (5 bases). V shed 5 bases and J shed 2 bases, with 7 bases lying between them. Looked up from germline, CDR1 is SEHNR and CDR2 is FQNEAQ (reference sequence). The CDR3 is made up of 12 amino acids. CDR3 nucleotides: TGTGCCAGCAGCACAGGCCCCTACGAGCAGTACTTC. This encodes CASSTGPYEQYF.

In its sample, this clone was seen once. This rearrangement joins TRBV5-1 to TRBJ2-2; D ambiguous. The V gene lost 0 bases and the J gene lost 3 bases, with 6 bases spanning the gap. In germline, CDR1 is SGHRS, CDR2 YFSETQ. The CDR3 runs 14 residues. The CDR3 nucleotides read TGCGCCAGCAGCTTGGGTTCGGACACCGGGGAGCTGTTTTTT. Translating it yields CASSLGSDTGELFF.

This chain links TRBV11-2 with TRBJ2-7; perhaps TRBD2 as D (6 bases). Trimming stripped 5 bases from V and 8 bases from J, with 13 bases between. Germline V CDR1 and CDR2: SGHAT, FQNNGV. There are 12 residues in the CDR3. The CDR3 bases are TGTGCCAGCAGCCCATCGGGAGATCAGCAGTACTTC. Translation: CASSPSGDQQYF.

This chain joins TRBV27 and TRBJ2-7, with D perhaps TRBD1 (5 bases). Trimming pared 5 bases from V and 3 bases from J, leaving 17 bases between. The germline V gene has CDR1 MNHEY and CDR2 SMNVEV (reference sequence). This CDR3 has 15 amino acids. CDR3 amino acids: CASSRSGHPYYEQYF. CDR3 nucleotides: TGTGCCAGCAGTCGCTCAGGACACCCCTACTACGAGCAGTACTTC.

V and J are TRBV24-1 and TRBJ2-3, with TRBD1 matching 8 bases. The V segment lost 4 bases and the J segment 3 bases; nucleotides outside the gene matches: 5. Germline CDR1 KGHDR, CDR2 SFDVKD. The CDR3 covers 15 residues. CDR3 DNA: TGTGCCACCAGTGACCTGACAGGGGATACAGATACGCAGTATTTT. This encodes CATSDLTGDTDTQYF.

The chain recombines TRBV9 with TRBJ2-3, with TRBD2 matching 10 bases. The CDR3 is made up of 16 amino acids. J gave up 5 bases and V 3 bases, and 9 bases lay outside the gene matches. Looked up from germline, CDR1 is SGDLS and CDR2 is YYNGEE. CDR3 loop: CASSGALAGVRDTQYF. In DNA form, the CDR3 reads TGTGCCAGCAGCGGGGCCCTAGCGGGAGTACGAGATACGCAGTATTTT.